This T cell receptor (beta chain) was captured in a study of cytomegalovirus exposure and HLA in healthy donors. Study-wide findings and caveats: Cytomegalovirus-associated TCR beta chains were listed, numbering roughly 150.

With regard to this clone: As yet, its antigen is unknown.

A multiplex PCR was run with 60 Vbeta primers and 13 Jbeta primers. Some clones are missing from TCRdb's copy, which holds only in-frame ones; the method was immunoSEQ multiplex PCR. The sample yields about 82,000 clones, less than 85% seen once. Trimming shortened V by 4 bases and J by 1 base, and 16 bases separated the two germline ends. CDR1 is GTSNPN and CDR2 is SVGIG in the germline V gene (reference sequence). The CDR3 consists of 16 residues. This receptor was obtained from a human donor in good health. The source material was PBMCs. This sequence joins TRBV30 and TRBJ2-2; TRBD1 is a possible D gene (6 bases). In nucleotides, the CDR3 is TGTGCCTGGACAAGGTTGGGACACCTGAACACCGGGGAGCTGTTTTTT. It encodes CAWTRLGHLNTGELFF.